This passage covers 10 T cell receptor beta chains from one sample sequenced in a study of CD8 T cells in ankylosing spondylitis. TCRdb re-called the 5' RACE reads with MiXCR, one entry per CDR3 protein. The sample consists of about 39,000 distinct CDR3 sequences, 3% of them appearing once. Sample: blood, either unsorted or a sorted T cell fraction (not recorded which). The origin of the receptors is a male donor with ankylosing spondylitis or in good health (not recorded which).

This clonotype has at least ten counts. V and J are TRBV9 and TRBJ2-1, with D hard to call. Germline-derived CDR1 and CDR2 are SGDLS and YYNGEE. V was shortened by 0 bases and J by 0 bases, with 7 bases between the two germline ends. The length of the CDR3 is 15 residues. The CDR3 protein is CASSVERASYNEQFF. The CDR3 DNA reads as TGTGCCAGCAGCGTAGAGAGAGCCTCCTACAATGAGCAGTTCTTC.

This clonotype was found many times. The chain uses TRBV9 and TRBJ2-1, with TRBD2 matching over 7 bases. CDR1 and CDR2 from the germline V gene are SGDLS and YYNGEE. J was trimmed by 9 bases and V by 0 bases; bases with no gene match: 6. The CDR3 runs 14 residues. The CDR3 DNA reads TGTGCCAGCAGCGTAGGGGTGCGGGAGATTGAGCAGTTCTTC. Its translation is CASSVGVREIEQFF.

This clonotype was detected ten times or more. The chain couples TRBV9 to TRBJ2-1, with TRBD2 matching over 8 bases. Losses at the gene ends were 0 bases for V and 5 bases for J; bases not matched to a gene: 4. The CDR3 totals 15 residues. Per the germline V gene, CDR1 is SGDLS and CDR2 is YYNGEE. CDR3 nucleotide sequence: TGTGCCAGCAGCGTAGGGAGACTAGCGCACAATGAGCAGTTCTTC. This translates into CASSVGRLAHNEQFF.

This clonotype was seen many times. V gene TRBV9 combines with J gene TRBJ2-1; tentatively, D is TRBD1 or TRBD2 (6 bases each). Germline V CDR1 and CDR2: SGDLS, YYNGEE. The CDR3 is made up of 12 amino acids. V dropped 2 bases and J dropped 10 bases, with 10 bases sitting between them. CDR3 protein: CASSVGGDEQFF. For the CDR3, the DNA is TGTGCCAGCAGCGTGGGGGGCGACGAGCAGTTCTTC.

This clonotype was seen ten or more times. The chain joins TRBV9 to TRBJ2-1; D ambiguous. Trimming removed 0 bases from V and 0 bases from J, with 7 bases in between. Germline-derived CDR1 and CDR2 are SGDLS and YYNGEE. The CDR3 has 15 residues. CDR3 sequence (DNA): TGTGCCAGCAGCGTAGGTGACCGCTCCTACAATGAGCAGTTCTTC. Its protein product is CASSVGDRSYNEQFF. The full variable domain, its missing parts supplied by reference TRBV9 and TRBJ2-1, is DSGVTQTPKHLITATGQRVTLRCSPRSGDLSVYWYQQSLDQGLQFLIQYYNGEERAKGNILERFSAQQFPDLHSELNLSSLELGDSALYFCASSVGDRSYNEQFFGPGTRLTVL.

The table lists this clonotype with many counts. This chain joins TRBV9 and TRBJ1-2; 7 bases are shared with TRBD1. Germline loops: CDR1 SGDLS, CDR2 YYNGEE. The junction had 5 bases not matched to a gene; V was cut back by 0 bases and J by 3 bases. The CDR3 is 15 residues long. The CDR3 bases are TGTGCCAGCAGCGTAGAAGGGGACAGCGACTATGGCTACACCTTC. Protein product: CASSVEGDSDYGYTF.

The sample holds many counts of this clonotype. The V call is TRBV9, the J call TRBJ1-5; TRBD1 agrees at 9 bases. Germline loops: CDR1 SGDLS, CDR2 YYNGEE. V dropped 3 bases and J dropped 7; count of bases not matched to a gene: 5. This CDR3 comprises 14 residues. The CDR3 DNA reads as TGTGCCAGCAGCGGACCGGGACAGGGACAGCCCCAGCATTTT. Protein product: CASSGPGQGQPQHF.

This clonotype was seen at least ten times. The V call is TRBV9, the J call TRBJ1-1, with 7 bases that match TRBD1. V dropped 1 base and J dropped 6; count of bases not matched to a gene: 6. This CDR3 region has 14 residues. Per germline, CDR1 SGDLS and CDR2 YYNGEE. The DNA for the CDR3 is TGTGCCAGCAGCGTAACGGGTCAGGGGGCTGAAGCTTTCTTT. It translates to CASSVTGQGAEAFF.

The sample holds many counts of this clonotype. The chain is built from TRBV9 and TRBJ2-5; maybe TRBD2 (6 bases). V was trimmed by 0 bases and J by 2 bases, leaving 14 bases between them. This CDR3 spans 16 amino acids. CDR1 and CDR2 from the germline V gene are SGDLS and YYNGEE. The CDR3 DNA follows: TGTGCCAGCAGCGTAGACCCTGCGGGATGGCAAGAGACCCAGTACTTC. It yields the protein CASSVDPAGWQETQYF. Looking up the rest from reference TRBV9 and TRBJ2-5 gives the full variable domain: DSGVTQTPKHLITATGQRVTLRCSPRSGDLSVYWYQQSLDQGLQFLIQYYNGEERAKGNILERFSAQQFPDLHSELNLSSLELGDSALYFCASSVDPAGWQETQYFGPGTRLLVL.

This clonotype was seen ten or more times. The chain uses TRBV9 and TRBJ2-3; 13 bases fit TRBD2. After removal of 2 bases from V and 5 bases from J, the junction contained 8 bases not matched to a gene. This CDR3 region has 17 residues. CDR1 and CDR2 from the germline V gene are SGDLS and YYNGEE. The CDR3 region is CASSVAAGLAGIDTQYF. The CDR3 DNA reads TGTGCCAGCAGCGTCGCGGCGGGACTAGCGGGGATAGATACGCAGTATTTT.